Here is one T cell receptor (beta chain) with its context. Its antigen is not identified. This entry is derived from a study of blood T cells in healthy people across ages. Study-wide findings and caveats: Both higher diversity and more naive CD4+ cells marked long-lived donors when set against aged donors.

The authors ran a second PCR of about 7 to 12 cycles using a sample-barcoded 5' primer and a J-beta primer mix. TCRdb independently ran MiXCR on the 5' RACE reads; one entry per CDR3 protein. Among 800,000 to 1,300,000 distinct CDR3 sequences listed, around 25% were seen once. The V gene lost 0 bases and the J gene lost 6 bases, with 12 bases spanning the gap. Germline lookup yields CDR1 DFQATT and CDR2 SNEGSKA (reference sequence). The CDR3 sequence is 14 residues long. Another study also made use of these data, one on T cells of mothers and their children. That paper notes: Every mother supplied over 9.5 million TCR beta CDR3 reads and every child some 2.7 million. Related and unrelated pairs show similar shaping of TCR recombination output by thymic selection.

V is TRBV20-1 and J is TRBJ2-4; D gene uncertain. The receptor's source is a girl aged 2-10 years in good health. The material sequenced was blood. The CDR3 spells CSARDQKTINIQYF. The CDR3 coding sequence is TGCAGTGCTAGAGACCAAAAGACCATAAACATTCAGTACTTC.